The 5 T cell receptor beta chains in this list originate from one sample, sequenced in a study of T-cell reconstitution after alpha-beta-depleted transplantation in children. Unique molecular identifiers were built into the TCRbeta library. TCRdb re-called the PCR reads with MiXCR, one entry per CDR3 protein. The data contain about 350,000 distinct CDR3 sequences, about an eighth of them seen just once; the ten biggest clones take up about 4%. The material sequenced was PBMCs, taken from the stem cell graft. Receptors originate from a human donor who donated a stem cell graft to a child with Fanconi anemia.

This clonotype was detected a few times. V gene TRBV7-2 combines with J gene TRBJ1-6, with D perhaps TRBD1 (5 bases). V shed 2 bases and J shed 8 bases, with 10 bases lying between them. This CDR3 is 14 amino acids long. The germline CDR1 and CDR2 sequences are SGHTA and FQGNSA. The CDR3 loop is CASSLQGAHSPLHF. The DNA of the CDR3 is TGTGCCAGCAGCTTACAGGGAGCACATTCACCCCTCCACTTT.

About this clonotype itself: One end of the junction is discordant with germline, which a read error may explain. This rearrangement joins TRBV20-1 to TRBJ1-5; D not resolved. Germline V CDR1 and CDR2: DFQATT, SNEGSKA (reference sequence). The CDR3 consists of 14 residues. DNA for the CDR3: TGCTGTGCTAGAGACGGATATAGCAATCAGCCCCAGCATTTT. Translated: CCARDGYSNQPQHF.

This clonotype was seen many times. The chain uses TRBV15 and TRBJ1-1; D is unclear. CDR3 length equals 15 residues. Germline loops: CDR1 LNHNV, CDR2 YYDKDF (reference sequence). Trimming took 1 base from V and 4 from J, leaving 13 bases between them. The DNA of the CDR3 is TGTGCCACCAGCAGAGCCGACGCGGTGGGCACTGAAGCTTTCTTT. Residues: CATSRADAVGTEAFF.

The chain links TRBV7-8 to TRBJ1-6; TRBD1 might be the D (6 bases). The CDR3 totals 17 residues. Trimming took off 1 base at V and 4 bases at J, with 14 bases between the two ends. Germline CDR1 is SGHVS and CDR2 is FQNEAQ. This CDR3 reads CASSLVGARDYNSPLHF. As DNA, the CDR3 is TGTGCCAGCAGCTTAGTGGGGGCTCGGGATTATAATTCACCCCTCCACTTT.

This clonotype appeared many times. As DNA, the CDR3 is TGTGCCAGCAGTTTACCGAGGAGGGCAGCGGGGGGTAGGGAGACCCAGTACTTC. It codes for CASSLPRRAAGGRETQYF. The chain combines TRBV12-3 or TRBV12-4 with TRBJ2-5, with TRBD2 identical over 9 bases. V was pared by 2 bases and J by 5 bases, with 15 bases of the junction left unmatched. This CDR3 is built from 18 residues.